This passage covers 4 T cell receptor beta chains from one sample sequenced in a study of cytomegalovirus exposure and HLA in healthy donors. Primers: 60 Vbeta forward and 13 Jbeta reverse. Data came from immunoSEQ multiplex PCR; TCRdb stores just in-frame clones and leaves some out. The data hold 150,000 to 200,000 clones, with roughly four fifths observed a single time. Source material: PBMCs. The receptor source for this set is a woman in her thirties in good health and CMV-seropositive.

This chain uses TRBV21-1 with TRBJ2-7; the table names TRBD2, a call not compared with the DNA. TRBV21-1 is a pseudogene segment. The CDR3 totals 15 residues. The CDR3 spells CASSKARAGLYEQYF. CDR3 DNA sequence: TGTGCCAGCAGCAAAGCGCGGGCGGGCCTATACGAGCAGTACTTC.

In this sample, this clone turned up once. This chain connects TRBV4-3 to TRBJ1-2, with TRBD1 as a possible D gene (5 bases). This CDR3 comprises 15 residues. Germline CDR1 and CDR2: LGHNA and YSLEER. V dropped 0 bases and J dropped 6 bases, with 14 bases sitting between them. The CDR3 reads CASSQDGQGAHGYTF. DNA of the CDR3: TGCGCCAGCAGCCAAGATGGGCAGGGTGCGCATGGCTACACCTTC.

The V and J genes are TRBV7-2 and TRBJ1-2; 8 bases are shared with TRBD1. V gave up 4 bases and J gave up 14 bases; unmatched junction bases: 18. Germline lookup yields CDR1 SGHTA and CDR2 FQGNSA. This CDR3 has 15 residues. The CDR3 sequence is CASSSTYLSDRGRTF. Written as DNA, the CDR3 is TGTGCCAGCAGCTCAACTTACCTTTCTGACAGGGGAAGGACCTTC.

V and J are TRBV6-1 and TRBJ1-1; 8 bases agree with TRBD1. Germline CDR1 MNHNS, CDR2 SASEGT. The length of the CDR3 is 15 residues. V trimming: 4 bases; J trimming: 4 bases; junction bases outside the gene matches: 8. CDR3 bases: TGTGCCAGCAGTGGATTGACAGGGGCCGCCACTGAAGCTTTCTTT. This gives the protein CASSGLTGAATEAFF.